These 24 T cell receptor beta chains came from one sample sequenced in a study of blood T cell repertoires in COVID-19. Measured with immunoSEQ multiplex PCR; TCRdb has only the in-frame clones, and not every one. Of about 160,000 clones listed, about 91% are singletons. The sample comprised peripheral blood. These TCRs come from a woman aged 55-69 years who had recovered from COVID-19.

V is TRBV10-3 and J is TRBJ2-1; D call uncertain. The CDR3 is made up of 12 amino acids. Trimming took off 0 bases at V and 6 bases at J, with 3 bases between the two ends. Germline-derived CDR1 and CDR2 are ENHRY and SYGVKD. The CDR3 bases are TGTGCCATCAGTGAGTCCAGCAATGAGCAGTTCTTC. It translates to CAISESSNEQFF.

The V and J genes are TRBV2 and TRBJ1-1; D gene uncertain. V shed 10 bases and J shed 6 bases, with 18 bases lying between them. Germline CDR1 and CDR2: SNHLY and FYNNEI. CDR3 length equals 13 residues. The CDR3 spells CATSTTVMAEAFF. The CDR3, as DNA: TGTGCCACTTCCACAACAGTCATGGCTGAAGCTTTCTTT.

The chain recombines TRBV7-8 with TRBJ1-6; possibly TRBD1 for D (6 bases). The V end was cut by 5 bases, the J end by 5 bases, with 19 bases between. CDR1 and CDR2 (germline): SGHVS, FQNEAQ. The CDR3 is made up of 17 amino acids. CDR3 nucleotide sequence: TGTGCCAGCAGCCCAGGACCTTCGACAGGCCATAATTCACCCCTCCACTTT. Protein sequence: CASSPGPSTGHNSPLHF.

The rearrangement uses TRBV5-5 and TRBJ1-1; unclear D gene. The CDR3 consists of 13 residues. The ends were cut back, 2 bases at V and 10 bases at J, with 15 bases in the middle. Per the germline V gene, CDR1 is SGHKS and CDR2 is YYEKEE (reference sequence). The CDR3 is CASSFSGPEGAFF. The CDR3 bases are TGTGCCAGCAGCTTTTCCGGGCCCGAGGGAGCTTTCTTT.

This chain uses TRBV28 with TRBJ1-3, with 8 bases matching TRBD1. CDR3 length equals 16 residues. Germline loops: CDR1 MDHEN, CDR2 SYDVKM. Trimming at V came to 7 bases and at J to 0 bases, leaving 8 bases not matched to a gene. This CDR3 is CASTLTGASSGNTIYF. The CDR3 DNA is TGTGCCAGCACCCTGACAGGGGCCAGCTCTGGAAACACCATATATTTT.

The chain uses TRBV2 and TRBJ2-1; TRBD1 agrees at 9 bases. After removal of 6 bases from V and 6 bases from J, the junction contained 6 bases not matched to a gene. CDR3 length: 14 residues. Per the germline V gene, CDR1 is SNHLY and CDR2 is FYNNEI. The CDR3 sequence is CASRRQGDLNEQFF. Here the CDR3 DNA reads TGTGCCAGCAGGCGACAGGGGGATCTCAATGAGCAGTTCTTC.

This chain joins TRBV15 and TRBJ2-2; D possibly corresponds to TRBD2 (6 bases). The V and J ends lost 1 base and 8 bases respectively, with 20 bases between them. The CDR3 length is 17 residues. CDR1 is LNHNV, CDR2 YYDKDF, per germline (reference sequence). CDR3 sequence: CATSRVPPGTPQGELFF. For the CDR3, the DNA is TGTGCCACCAGCAGAGTTCCCCCCGGGACTCCTCAAGGGGAGCTGTTTTTT.

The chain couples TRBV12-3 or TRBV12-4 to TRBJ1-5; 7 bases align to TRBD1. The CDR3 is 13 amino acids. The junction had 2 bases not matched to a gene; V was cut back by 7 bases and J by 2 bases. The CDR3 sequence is CASKGTGNQPQHF. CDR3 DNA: TGTGCCAGCAAAGGGACAGGCAATCAGCCCCAGCATTTT.

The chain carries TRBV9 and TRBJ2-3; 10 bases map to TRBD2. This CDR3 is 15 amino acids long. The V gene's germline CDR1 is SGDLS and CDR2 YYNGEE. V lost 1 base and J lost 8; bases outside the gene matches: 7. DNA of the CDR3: TGTGCCAGCAGCGTACGGCTAGCGGGGGATCGTACGCAGTATTTT. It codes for CASSVRLAGDRTQYF.

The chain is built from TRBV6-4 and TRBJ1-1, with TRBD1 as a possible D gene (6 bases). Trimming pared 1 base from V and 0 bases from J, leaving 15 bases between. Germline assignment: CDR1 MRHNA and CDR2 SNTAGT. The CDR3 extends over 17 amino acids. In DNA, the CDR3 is TGTGCCAGCAGTGACTTAGCACAGGGCCCCCTGAACACTGAAGCTTTCTTT. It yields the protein CASSDLAQGPLNTEAFF.

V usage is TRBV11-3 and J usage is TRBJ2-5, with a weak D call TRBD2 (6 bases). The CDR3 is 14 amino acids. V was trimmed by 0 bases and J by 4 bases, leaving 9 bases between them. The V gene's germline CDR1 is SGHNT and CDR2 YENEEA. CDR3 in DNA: TGTGCCAGCAGCTTAGATGGAGGGTTAGAGACCCAGTACTTC. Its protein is CASSLDGGLETQYF.

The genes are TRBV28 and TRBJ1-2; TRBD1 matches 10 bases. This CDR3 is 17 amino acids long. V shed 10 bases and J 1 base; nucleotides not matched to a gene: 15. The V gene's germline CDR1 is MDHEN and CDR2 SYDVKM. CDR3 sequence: CATPGETGGNYNYGYTF. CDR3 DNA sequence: TGTGCCACCCCCGGGGAGACAGGGGGCAATTATAACTATGGCTACACCTTC.

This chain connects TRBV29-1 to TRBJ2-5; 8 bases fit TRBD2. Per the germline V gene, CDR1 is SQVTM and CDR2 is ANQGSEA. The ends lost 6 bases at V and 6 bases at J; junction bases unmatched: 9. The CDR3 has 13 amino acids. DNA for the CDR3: TGCAGCGTGGGGTCGGGGGGGCTAAAGACCCAGTACTTC. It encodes CSVGSGGLKTQYF. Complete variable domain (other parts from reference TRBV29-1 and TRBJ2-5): SAVISQKPSRDICQRGTSLTIQCQVDSQVTMMFWYRQQPGQSLTLIATANQGSEATYESGFVIDKFPISRPNLTFSTLTVSNMSPEDSSIYLCSVGSGGLKTQYFGPGTRLLVL.

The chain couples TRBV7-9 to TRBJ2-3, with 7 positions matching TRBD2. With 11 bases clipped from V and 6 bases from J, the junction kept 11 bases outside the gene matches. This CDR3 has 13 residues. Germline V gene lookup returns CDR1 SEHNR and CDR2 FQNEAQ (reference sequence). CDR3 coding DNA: TGTGCCGAGGAGCGGGACCCCACGGATACGCAGTATTTT. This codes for CAEERDPTDTQYF.

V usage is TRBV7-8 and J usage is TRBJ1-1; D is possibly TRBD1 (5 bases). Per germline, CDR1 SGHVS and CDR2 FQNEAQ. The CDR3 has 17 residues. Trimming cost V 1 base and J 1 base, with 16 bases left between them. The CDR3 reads CASSLEKVWRGNTEAFF. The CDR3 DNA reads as TGTGCCAGCAGCTTAGAGAAGGTGTGGAGGGGGAACACTGAAGCTTTCTTT.

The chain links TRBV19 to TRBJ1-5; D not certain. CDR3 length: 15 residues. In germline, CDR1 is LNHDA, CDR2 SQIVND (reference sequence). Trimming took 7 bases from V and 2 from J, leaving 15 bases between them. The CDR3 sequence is CASTPGRWGNQPQHF. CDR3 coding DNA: TGTGCCAGTACCCCTGGCAGGTGGGGCAATCAGCCCCAGCATTTT.

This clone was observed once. The DNA for the CDR3 is TGTGCCAGCAGCTTGAACAGGGGGTCGAATGGCTACACCTTC. Translated, it gives CASSLNRGSNGYTF. J is TRBJ1-2 and V is TRBV5-6; TRBD1 agrees at 8 bases. V was clipped by 1 base and J by 6 bases; unmatched bases: 5. The CDR3 spans 14 residues. Germline CDR1 reads SGHDT; CDR2 reads YYEEEE.

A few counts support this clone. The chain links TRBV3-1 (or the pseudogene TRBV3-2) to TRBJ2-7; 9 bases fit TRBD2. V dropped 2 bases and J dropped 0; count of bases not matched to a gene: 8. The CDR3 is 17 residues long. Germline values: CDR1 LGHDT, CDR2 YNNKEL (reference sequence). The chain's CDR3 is CASSQPDLAGNSYEQYF. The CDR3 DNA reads TGTGCCAGCAGCCAACCGGACCTAGCGGGGAACTCCTACGAGCAGTACTTC.

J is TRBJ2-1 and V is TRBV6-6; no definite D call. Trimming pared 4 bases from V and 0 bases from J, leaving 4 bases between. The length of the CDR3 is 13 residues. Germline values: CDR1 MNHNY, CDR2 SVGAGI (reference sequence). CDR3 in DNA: TGTGCCAGCAGTTCCCACTCCTACAATGAGCAGTTCTTC. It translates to CASSSHSYNEQFF.

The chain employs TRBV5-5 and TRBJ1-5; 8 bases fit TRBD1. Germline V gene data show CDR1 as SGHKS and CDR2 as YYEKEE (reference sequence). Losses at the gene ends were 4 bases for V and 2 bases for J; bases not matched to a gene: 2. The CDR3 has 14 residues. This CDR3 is CASSAGQGNQPQHF. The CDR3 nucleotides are TGTGCCAGCAGCGCGGGACAGGGCAATCAGCCCCAGCATTTT.

The CDR3 protein is CASSERSSQPQHF. As DNA, the CDR3 is TGTGCCAGCAGTGAGCGGTCGAGTCAGCCCCAGCATTTT. This chain uses TRBV2 with TRBJ1-5, with D uncertain. The CDR3 length is 13 residues. The germline V gene encodes CDR1 SNHLY and CDR2 FYNNEI. V lost 3 bases, J lost 6 bases, and 9 bases lay in between. Full variable domain (rest looked up from reference TRBV2 and TRBJ1-5): EPEVTQTPSHQVTQMGQEVILRCVPISNHLYFYWYRQILGQKVEFLVSFYNNEISEKSEIFDDQFSVERPDGSNFTLKIRSTKLEDSAMYFCASSERSSQPQHFGDGTRLSIL.

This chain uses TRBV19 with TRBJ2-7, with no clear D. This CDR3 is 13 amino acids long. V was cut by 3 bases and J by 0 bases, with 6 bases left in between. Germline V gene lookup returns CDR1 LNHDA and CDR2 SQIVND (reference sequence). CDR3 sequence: CASSIGGSYEQYF. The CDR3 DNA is TGTGCCAGTAGTATCGGCGGCTCCTACGAGCAGTACTTC. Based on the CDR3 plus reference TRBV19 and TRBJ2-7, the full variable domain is DGGITQSPKYLFRKEGQNVTLSCEQNLNHDAMYWYRQDPGQGLRLIYYSQIVNDFQKGDIAEGYSVSREKKESFPLTVTSAQKNPTAFYLCASSIGGSYEQYFGPGTRLTVT.

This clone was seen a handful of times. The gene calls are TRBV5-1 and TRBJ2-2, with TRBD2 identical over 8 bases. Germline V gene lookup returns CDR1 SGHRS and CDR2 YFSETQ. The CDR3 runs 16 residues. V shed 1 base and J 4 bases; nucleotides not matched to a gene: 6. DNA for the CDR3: TGCGCCAGCAGCTTGTATGCGGGGGGTAGCACCGGGGAGCTGTTTTTT. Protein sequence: CASSLYAGGSTGELFF.

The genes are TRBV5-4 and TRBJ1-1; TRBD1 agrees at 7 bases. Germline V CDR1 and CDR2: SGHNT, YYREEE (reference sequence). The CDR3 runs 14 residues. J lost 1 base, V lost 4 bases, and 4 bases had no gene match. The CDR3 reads CASSEGGGNTEAFF. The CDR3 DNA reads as TGTGCCAGCAGCGAAGGGGGCGGGAACACTGAAGCTTTCTTT.